The subject of this entry is one T cell receptor beta chain. In the authors' workflow: By means of reference gene primer amplification, nucleated cell counts were estimated. TCRdb keeps only in-frame clones here, not all; method: immunoSEQ multiplex PCR. Clonal size and the V and J genes are those of that table, whereas D and trimming came from the DNA. This sample has under 150,000 clones, with 90% found just once. This CDR3 has 13 amino acids. Germline CDR1 reads SGHTA; CDR2 reads FQGNSA. The V end lost 5 bases, the J end lost 4 bases, and 11 bases lay between the germline ends. This entry is derived from a study of blood T cell repertoires in COVID-19. Background on the study: Material from acute and convalescent COVID-19 was sourced from the United States, Italy and Spain. PBMCs, B-cell-depleted T cells, or T cells provided the cDNA or gDNA that made up the material.

Source material: peripheral blood. The J gene is TRBJ1-2, the V gene TRBV7-2; D is unclear. The clonotype originates from a human donor with active COVID-19. The donor label of this sample is uncertain. The CDR3 DNA follows: TGTGCCAGCAGCCTCTTCTCGAGCTATGGCTACACCTTC. It is translated as CASSLFSSYGYTF.